Listed below are T cell receptor beta chains from one sample, sequenced in a study of blood T cell repertoires in COVID-19. Profiled with immunoSEQ multiplex PCR; TCRdb holds only in-frame clones, not every one. The data contain around 50,000 clones, more than 75% of them singletons. Sequencing input: PBMCs or T cells enriched from blood (not recorded which). The receptors derive from a woman in her forties or fifties with acute COVID-19. Each CDR3 is given with its conserved first and last residue. D genes are given only for firm matches. Only part of the rows carry a size: once, few, many, or a class if the clone is expanded.

J gene: TRBJ1-2
V gene: TRBV5-1
clone size: once
D gene: TRBD1
CDR3 protein: CASSARTGGLNYGYTF
CDR3 DNA: TGCGCCAGCAGCGCTCGGACAGGGGGGTTAAACTATGGCTACACCTTC

J gene: TRBJ2-3
V gene: TRBV7-9
clone size: once
D gene: TRBD2
CDR3 protein: CASSSTAGGPTQYF
CDR3 DNA: TGTGCCAGCAGCTCCACAGCGGGGGGGCCGACGCAGTATTTT

J gene: TRBJ2-2
V gene: TRBV5-1
clone size: .
D gene: TRBD1
CDR3 protein: CASSLSQTGTGAPLVSGELFF
CDR3 DNA: TGCGCCAGCAGCTTGTCACAGACCGGGACAGGGGCTCCCTTAGTCTCCGGGGAGCTGTTTTTT

J gene: TRBJ1-5
V gene: TRBV7-2
clone size: few
D gene: TRBD1
CDR3 protein: CASSLMTGSGQPQHF
CDR3 DNA: TGTGCCAGCAGCCTAATGACAGGGTCAGGTCAGCCCCAGCATTTT

J gene: TRBJ2-2
V gene: TRBV4-1
clone size: .
D gene: TRBD2
CDR3 protein: CASSHERGRNTGELFF
CDR3 DNA: TGCGCCAGCAGCCATGAGCGGGGGAGGAACACCGGGGAGCTGTTTTTT

J gene: TRBJ2-3
V gene: TRBV19
clone size: .
D gene: .
CDR3 protein: CASSSGNYPTDTQYF
CDR3 DNA: TGTGCCAGTAGTAGCGGGAACTACCCCACAGATACGCAGTATTTT

J gene: TRBJ2-5
V gene: TRBV7-6
clone size: .
D gene: .
CDR3 protein: CASSSWTEKETQYF
CDR3 DNA: TGTGCCAGCAGCTCCTGGACAGAGAAAGAGACCCAGTACTTC

J gene: TRBJ2-2
V gene: TRBV18
clone size: .
D gene: .
CDR3 protein: CASSPPGRTTGELFF
CDR3 DNA: TGTGCCAGCTCACCACCGGGGCGGACCACCGGGGAGCTGTTTTTT

J gene: TRBJ1-5
V gene: TRBV30
clone size: .
D gene: .
CDR3 protein: CAWAPGSNQPQHF
CDR3 DNA: TGTGCCTGGGCGCCAGGGAGCAATCAGCCCCAGCATTTT

J gene: TRBJ2-1
V gene: TRBV5-1
clone size: .
D gene: .
CDR3 protein: CASSLVGESYNEQFF
CDR3 DNA: TGCGCCAGCAGCTTAGTTGGGGAGTCCTACAATGAGCAGTTCTTC

J gene: TRBJ1-1
V gene: TRBV30
clone size: .
D gene: .
CDR3 protein: CASGRGGGTEAFF
CDR3 DNA: TGTGCCTCGGGGAGAGGGGGGGGCACTGAAGCTTTCTTT

J gene: TRBJ2-5
V gene: TRBV11-2
clone size: .
D gene: TRBD2
CDR3 protein: CASSPTSGGAETQYF
CDR3 DNA: TGTGCCAGCAGCCCGACTAGCGGGGGGGCGGAGACCCAGTACTTC

J gene: TRBJ1-4
V gene: TRBV7-6
clone size: .
D gene: .
CDR3 protein: CASSHRTATNEKLFF
CDR3 DNA: TGTGCCAGCAGCCACCGGACAGCAACTAATGAAAAACTGTTTTTT

J gene: TRBJ2-7
V gene: TRBV25-1
clone size: .
D gene: .
CDR3 protein: CASSVQGWYEQYF
CDR3 DNA: TGTGCCAGCAGTGTGCAGGGGTGGTACGAGCAGTACTTC

J gene: TRBJ1-4
V gene: TRBV5-6
clone size: .
D gene: .
CDR3 protein: CASSLAGIGGMGEKLFF
CDR3 DNA: TGTGCCAGCAGCTTGGCCGGGATAGGAGGGATGGGTGAAAAACTGTTTTTT

J gene: TRBJ2-7
V gene: TRBV10-1
clone size: .
D gene: .
CDR3 protein: CASSESGRYEQYF
CDR3 DNA: TGCGCCAGCAGTGAGTCGGGGAGATACGAGCAGTACTTC

J gene: TRBJ1-4
V gene: TRBV7-9
clone size: .
D gene: .
CDR3 protein: CASSRGDRNEKLFF
CDR3 DNA: TGTGCCAGCAGCCGGGGAGATCGCAATGAAAAACTGTTTTTT

J gene: TRBJ2-5
V gene: TRBV9
clone size: .
D gene: .
CDR3 protein: CASSVGVVQETQYF
CDR3 DNA: TGTGCCAGCAGCGTAGGCGTAGTCCAAGAGACCCAGTACTTC

J gene: TRBJ2-5
V gene: TRBV7-9
clone size: few
D gene: .
CDR3 protein: CASSPAKGGLYQETQYF
CDR3 DNA: TGTGCCAGCAGCCCGGCCAAGGGGGGGCTGTACCAAGAGACCCAGTACTTC

J gene: TRBJ1-4
V gene: TRBV19
clone size: .
D gene: .
CDR3 protein: CASSGRQTNEKLFF
CDR3 DNA: TGTGCCAGTAGTGGTCGACAGACTAATGAAAAACTGTTTTTT

J gene: TRBJ1-5
V gene: TRBV30
clone size: .
D gene: .
CDR3 protein: CAWSVQGGRIQPQHF
CDR3 DNA: TGTGCCTGGAGTGTACAAGGAGGAAGGATTCAGCCCCAGCATTTT

J gene: TRBJ2-1
V gene: TRBV28
clone size: .
D gene: .
CDR3 protein: CASSSHPDTSGIEQFF
CDR3 DNA: TGTGCCAGCAGTTCCCACCCTGACACTAGTGGAATAGAGCAGTTCTTC

J gene: TRBJ1-2
V gene: TRBV12-3/TRBV12-4
clone size: .
D gene: .
CDR3 protein: CASSLQGNYGYTF
CDR3 DNA: TGTGCCAGCAGTCTTCAGGGTAACTATGGCTACACCTTC

J gene: TRBJ2-7
V gene: TRBV2
clone size: .
D gene: TRBD2
CDR3 protein: CASSEGQRGVNEQYF
CDR3 DNA: TGTGCCAGCAGTGAAGGCCAGCGGGGTGTCAACGAGCAGTACTTC

J gene: TRBJ1-2
V gene: TRBV6-5
clone size: once
D gene: .
CDR3 protein: CASKDGGDGYTF
CDR3 DNA: TGTGCCAGCAAGGACGGAGGCGATGGCTACACCTTC

J gene: TRBJ1-2
V gene: TRBV21-1
clone size: .
D gene: .
CDR3 protein: CASSPQGQVLF
CDR3 DNA: TGTGCCAGCAGCCCCCAGGGACAGGTTCTCTTC

J gene: TRBJ1-4
V gene: TRBV3-1/TRBV3-2
clone size: once
D gene: TRBD1
CDR3 protein: CASSQAGTGNEKLFF
CDR3 DNA: TGTGCCAGCAGCCAGGCCGGGACAGGGAATGAAAAACTGTTTTTT

J gene: TRBJ2-5
V gene: TRBV7-6
clone size: .
D gene: TRBD1
CDR3 protein: CASSRTGGAETQYF
CDR3 DNA: TGTGCCAGCAGTAGGACAGGGGGCGCGGAGACCCAGTACTTC

J gene: TRBJ2-7
V gene: TRBV6-5
clone size: .
D gene: TRBD1
CDR3 protein: CASSRDRYYEQYF
CDR3 DNA: TGTGCCAGCAGCCGGGACAGATACTACGAGCAGTACTTC

J gene: TRBJ1-2
V gene: TRBV6-1
clone size: .
D gene: TRBD1
CDR3 protein: CASSENPGGISYTF
CDR3 DNA: TGTGCCAGCAGTGAAAACCCAGGGGGGATAAGCTACACCTTC